This entry features one TCR beta chain sequence. This clonotype was observed many times. What this receptor recognizes is not known. No per-base quality is available; no much larger clone lies one base away. V and J lose 5 bases and 3 bases, and a span of 4 bases separates them. Taken from cysteine to phenylalanine, the CDR3 has 12 residues. Of all the DNA, just the CDR3 is kept, 36 bases in frame from base 1. The germline V gene gives CDR1 as KGHSH and CDR2 as LQKENI. This entry is derived from a study of T-cell memory formation after mild COVID-19 (dated by TCRdb to about 2021). Context from the whole study: Most TCR sequence clusters were specific to one of the two donors. The cohort comprised two young, previously healthy adult volunteers, one female and one male. T-cell clones expanding and contracting after mild COVID-19 in two donors were tracked by longitudinal TCRalpha and TCRbeta repertoire sequencing.

The paper as a whole reports these results and caveats: Some responding clones were detected in pre-infection memory, which suggested that pre-existing cross-reactive memory T cells had joined the SARS-CoV-2 response. Clones contracting from day 15 to 85 had balanced CD4/CD8 phenotypes, while a second wave expanding from day 15 to 37 was biased towards CD4+. The study covered only two mild cases, and larger cohorts including severe cases with pre-infection samples were considered necessary. Contracting CD4+ clones turned up mainly in the CM and EM memory subsets, whereas EMRA was where CD8+ clones were enriched. SARS-CoV-2 specificity was not confirmed for the second-wave clones peaking on day 37.

TCRdb records Illumina NovaSeq 6000 as the sequencer. Using 5'RACE with constant-segment primers, TCRalpha and TCRbeta cDNA libraries were constructed, with sample barcodes and unique molecular identifiers added in the process. Trizol reagent was used to extract RNA from every sample. Library amplification was performed in two PCR steps, and a second sample barcode and Illumina TruSeq adapters were introduced in the second step. Libraries were sequenced on an Illumina NovaSeq with 2 x 150 bp paired-end reads. In the original analysis: With migec v1.2.7, reads were demultiplexed and then collapsed into UMI-guided consensus sequences. With mixcr v2.1.11, UMI consensuses were aligned to TRA and TRB V and J templates and assembled into clonotypes. Clonotypes were classified as expanded or contracted when called significant by both edgeR and NoisET, with noise models trained on biological replicates. For edgeR calls, the thresholds were a false discovery rate-adjusted p below 0.01 and a log2 fold-change of 1. As an exploratory analysis of dynamics, max-normalized trajectories of the 1000 most abundant clonotypes were examined by PCA with hierarchical clustering. Separately sequenced CD4+ and CD8+ repertoires were used to assign the CD4 or CD8 phenotype of responding clones. TCRdb trimmed public reads at Q25 via fastp, called clones via MiXCR and kept in-frame beta chains. Rows with a matching CDR3 protein are joined into one entry that keeps the most common DNA and genes. None of the V and J calls come from the authors' own analysis; TCRdb made them. This sample holds 240,000 or so distinct CDR3 sequences; 7.5% to 10% were observed only once. Around 23% of the sample is held by the ten biggest clonotypes.

PBMCs were isolated by Ficoll-Paque density gradient centrifugation. Sequencing was performed on PBMCs or a T cell subset sorted from them (not recorded which). The chain uses TRBV18 and TRBJ2-2, with the D gene not confidently named. This sequence was found in a man between 18 and 35 years old who had mild COVID-19 (a few samples of this study predate the infection). The sample titles of this study are shuffled in the database, so cell type and time point are left out; the donor was told from shared clones. CDR3 region: CASSTYTGELFF. The nucleotide sequence is given as TGTGCCAGCTCAACATACACCGGGGAGCTGTTTTTT.